Below are 6 T cell receptor beta chains sequenced from a single sample in a study of blood T cell repertoires in COVID-19. Data came from immunoSEQ multiplex PCR; TCRdb stores just in-frame clones and leaves some out. The table includes nearly 350,000 clones, 65% to 85% detected once. Sequences were obtained from peripheral blood. Every receptor here comes from a man between 25 and 39 years old with active or convalescent COVID-19.

The gene calls are TRBV6-2 or TRBV6-3 and TRBJ2-1; 7 nucleotides line up with TRBD2. With 4 bases clipped from V and 9 bases from J, the junction kept 6 bases outside the gene matches. Germline lookup yields CDR1 MNHEY and CDR2 SVGEGT. CDR3 length equals 13 residues. CDR3 DNA sequence: TGTGCCAGCAGTTGGGGGGGGTTGGGTGAGCAGTTCTTC. Translation gives CASSWGGLGEQFF.

Details on this clone: Other DNA sequences in the same sample also yield this CDR3. V usage is TRBV7-7 and J usage is TRBJ2-5; TRBD2 aligns across 10 bases. Trimming cost V 5 bases and J 4 bases; bases outside gene matches: 7. Germline V gene lookup returns CDR1 SSHAT and CDR2 FNYEAQ (reference sequence). The CDR3 extends over 15 amino acids. Here the CDR3 DNA reads TGTGCCAGCAGCAGTAGCGGGGGGCTTCCAGAGACCCAGTACTTC. This translates into CASSSSGGLPETQYF.

In its sample, this clone was seen a few times. The V gene is TRBV7-9, the J gene TRBJ2-2; D is unclear. In germline, CDR1 is SEHNR, CDR2 FQNEAQ (reference sequence). Trimming took 1 base from V and 1 from J, leaving 13 bases between them. The CDR3 totals 17 residues. CDR3 protein: CASSLGFMGLNTGELFF. For the CDR3, the DNA is TGTGCCAGCAGCTTAGGGTTCATGGGCTTGAACACCGGGGAGCTGTTTTTT. Full variable domain (missing parts from reference TRBV7-9 and TRBJ2-2): DTGVSQNPRHKITKRGQNVTFRCDPISEHNRLYWYRQTLGQGPEFLTYFQNEAQLEKSRLLSDRFSAERPKGSFSTLEIQRTEQGDSAMYLCASSLGFMGLNTGELFFGEGSRLTVL.

The V call is TRBV7-2, the J call TRBJ1-2; TRBD1 matches at 8 bases. Trimming at V came to 5 bases and at J to 13 bases, leaving 15 bases not matched to a gene. CDR1 and CDR2 from the germline V gene are SGHTA and FQGNSA. This CDR3 region has 14 residues. CDR3 sequence (DNA): TGTGCCAGCAGCCCTTACCGTTCCGGACAGGGAATCACCTTC. It translates to CASSPYRSGQGITF.

The V gene is TRBV7-3, the J gene TRBJ2-3, with D possibly matching TRBD1 (7 bases). The CDR3 has 13 residues. V lost 3 bases, J lost 4 bases, and 8 bases lay in between. Per the germline V gene, CDR1 is SGHTA and CDR2 is FQGTGA. DNA for the CDR3: TGTGCCAGCAGCTTCAGGGGGGCAGATACGCAGTATTTT. Translation: CASSFRGADTQYF.

The chain employs TRBV13 and TRBJ2-1, with D hard to call. Germline V gives CDR1 PRHDT, CDR2 FYEKMQ (reference sequence). Trimming shortened V by 4 bases and J by 8 bases, and 12 bases separated the two germline ends. The CDR3 sequence is 13 residues long. CDR3 bases: TGTGCCAGCAGCTGGAGTAGCAGTCATGAGCAGTTCTTC. Protein product: CASSWSSSHEQFF.